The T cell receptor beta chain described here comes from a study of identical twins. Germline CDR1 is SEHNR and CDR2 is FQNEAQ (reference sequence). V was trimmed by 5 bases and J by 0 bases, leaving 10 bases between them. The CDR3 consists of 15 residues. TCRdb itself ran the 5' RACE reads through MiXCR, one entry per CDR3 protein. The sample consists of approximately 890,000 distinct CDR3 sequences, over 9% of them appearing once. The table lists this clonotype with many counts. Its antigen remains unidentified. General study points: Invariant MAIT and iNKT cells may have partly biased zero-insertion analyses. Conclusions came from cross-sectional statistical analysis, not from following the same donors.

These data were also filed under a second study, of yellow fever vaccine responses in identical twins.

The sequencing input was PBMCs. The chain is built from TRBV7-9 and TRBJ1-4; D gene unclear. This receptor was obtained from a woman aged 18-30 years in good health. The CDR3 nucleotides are TGTGCCAGCAGCACGAGGACGGCAACTAATGAAAAACTGTTTTTT. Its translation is CASSTRTATNEKLFF. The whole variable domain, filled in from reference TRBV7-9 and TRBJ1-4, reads DTGVSQNPRHKITKRGQNVTFRCDPISEHNRLYWYRQTLGQGPEFLTYFQNEAQLEKSRLLSDRFSAERPKGSFSTLEIQRTEQGDSAMYLCASSTRTATNEKLFFGSGTQLSVL.